Listed below are T cell receptor beta chains from one sample, sequenced in a study of blood T cell repertoires in COVID-19. Clones were read by immunoSEQ multiplex PCR, and TCRdb kept only the in-frame ones, dropping some. Of just over 300,000 clones listed, around 91% are singletons. Source material: PBMCs or T cells enriched from blood (not recorded which). These receptors all stem from a woman aged 40 to 55 who had recovered from COVID-19. The CDR3 runs from the conserved cysteine through the conserved F or W. Fields, in order: clone size, D gene, J gene, V gene, CDR3 protein, CDR3 DNA. D genes are given only for firm matches. The listing skips clone size in some rows; elsewhere it reads once, few, many or a size class.

- | TRBD2 | TRBJ2-1 | TRBV5-4 | CASSLEIGGGEQFF | TGTGCCAGCAGCTTGGAAATCGGCGGGGGTGAGCAGTTCTTC
- | TRBD1 | TRBJ1-5 | TRBV7-2 | CASSLGTGLQPQHF | TGTGCCAGCAGCTTAGGGACAGGACTTCAGCCCCAGCATTTT
- | - | TRBJ2-7 | TRBV27 | CASSPSLPLREQYF | TGTGCCAGCAGTCCAAGCCTACCCCTCCGGGAGCAGTACTTC
- | - | TRBJ1-4 | TRBV18 | CASSPPTVEKLFF | TGTGCCAGCTCACCACCGACAGTTGAAAAACTGTTTTTT
- | - | TRBJ2-2 | TRBV5-1 | CASSLAPGNTGELFF | TGCGCCAGCAGCTTGGCTCCAGGGAACACCGGGGAGCTGTTTTTT
- | - | TRBJ2-2 | TRBV12-5 | CASGLNSGNTGELFF | TGTGCTAGTGGTTTGAACAGTGGGAACACCGGGGAGCTGTTTTTT
- | - | TRBJ2-7 | TRBV7-2 | CASSGTGAWVEYF | TGTGCCAGCTCCGGAACGGGAGCCTGGGTAGAGTACTTC
- | TRBD1 | TRBJ2-1 | TRBV6-6 | CASSPDRGFLNEQFF | TGTGCCAGCAGCCCCGACAGGGGATTTTTAAATGAGCAGTTCTTC
- | TRBD2 | TRBJ2-7 | TRBV7-2 | CASSLVLAGENGYEQYF | TGTGCCAGCAGCTTAGTACTAGCGGGGGAAAACGGCTACGAGCAGTACTTC
- | - | TRBJ2-2 | TRBV7-9 | CASSWTAPNTGELFF | TGTGCCAGCAGCTGGACAGCCCCGAACACCGGGGAGCTGTTTTTT
- | - | TRBJ2-7 | TRBV6-5 | CASSYSRGAFYEQYF | TGTGCCAGCAGTTACTCACGGGGGGCTTTCTACGAGCAGTACTTC
once | TRBD2 | TRBJ2-2 | TRBV4-2 | CASSQDPTSGYENTGELFF | TGTGCCAGCAGCCAAGATCCTACTAGCGGGTACGAAAACACCGGGGAGCTGTTTTTT
- | - | TRBJ2-7 | TRBV28 | CASSPSTPQGAEQYF | TGTGCCAGCAGTCCGTCGACCCCACAGGGTGCCGAGCAGTACTTC
- | - | TRBJ2-7 | TRBV11-3 | CASSTAVEQYF | TGTGCCAGCTCAACGGCGGTCGAGCAGTACTTC
- | TRBD1 | TRBJ2-3 | TRBV5-1 | CASSLEQGAFTQYF | TGCGCCAGCAGCTTGGAGCAGGGGGCGTTTACGCAGTATTTT
- | - | TRBJ1-4 | TRBV7-9 | CASSLGTGRELFF | TGTGCCAGCAGCTTAGGCACGGGGAGGGAACTGTTTTTT
- | TRBD1 | TRBJ1-2 | TRBV18 | CASSPMGQGAGTF | TGTGCCAGCTCCCCCATGGGGCAGGGGGCAGGAACCTTC
once | - | TRBJ1-1 | TRBV6-5 | CATGVHSKGAFF | TGTGCCACCGGGGTACATTCCAAGGGAGCTTTCTTT
- | - | TRBJ1-2 | TRBV12-3/TRBV12-4 | CASSLGIDGYTF | TGTGCCAGCAGTTTAGGTATCGATGGCTACACCTTC
- | - | TRBJ1-2 | TRBV10-1 | CDQGGMQGYTF | TGCGATCAAGGAGGGATGCAGGGCTACACCTTC
- | - | TRBJ2-3 | TRBV11-2 | CASSLSTAGLDTQYF | TGTGCCAGCAGCTTATCGACCGCTGGGCTAGATACGCAGTATTTT
- | - | TRBJ1-5 | TRBV10-2 | CASSEGAGANQPQHF | TGCGCCAGCAGTGAAGGGGCAGGGGCCAATCAGCCCCAGCATTTT
once | TRBD2 | TRBJ2-1 | TRBV4-2 | CASSPTSRFNEQFF | TGTGCCAGCTCACCGACTAGCCGGTTCAATGAGCAGTTCTTC
- | - | TRBJ2-2 | TRBV7-9 | CASSLGTHGELFF | TGTGCCAGCAGCCTTGGGACTCACGGGGAGCTGTTTTTT
- | - | TRBJ2-4 | TRBV30 | CAWSLGTKGDIQYF | TGTGCCTGGAGCTTAGGGACAAAAGGGGACATTCAGTACTTC
- | - | TRBJ1-1 | TRBV4-3 | CASSHGNEGEAFF | TGCGCCAGCAGCCACGGGAACGAGGGTGAAGCTTTCTTT
- | TRBD1 | TRBJ1-4 | TRBV18 | CASSPGTGGVEKLFF | TGTGCCAGCTCACCCGGGACAGGGGGCGTGGAAAAACTGTTTTTT
- | - | TRBJ1-1 | TRBV12-3/TRBV12-4 | CASSSLRGTEAFF | TGTGCCAGCAGTTCCCTCAGGGGCACTGAAGCTTTCTTT
- | TRBD2 | TRBJ2-7 | TRBV11-1 | CASSLLRGGEQYF | TGTGCCAGCAGCTTACTACGGGGGGGAGAGCAGTACTTC
- | TRBD1 | TRBJ1-1 | TRBV29-1 | CSVGQEVNTEAFF | TGCAGCGTCGGACAGGAGGTTAACACTGAAGCTTTCTTT
once | TRBD1 | TRBJ1-2 | TRBV5-1 | CASSGQGSTYGYTF | TGCGCCAGCAGCGGACAGGGATCTACCTATGGCTACACCTTC
- | - | TRBJ1-1 | TRBV5-1 | CASSSGLSGTEAFF | TGCGCCAGCAGCTCAGGCCTAAGCGGCACTGAAGCTTTCTTT
- | TRBD1 | TRBJ1-4 | TRBV19 | CASSLPWTGYEKLFF | TGTGCCAGTAGTCTCCCGTGGACAGGGTATGAAAAACTGTTTTTT
few | TRBD2 | TRBJ2-5 | TRBV7-3 | CASSWTSGETQYF | TGTGCCAGCAGCTGGACTAGCGGAGAGACCCAGTACTTC
- | - | TRBJ1-3 | TRBV4-3 | CASSQDRLLGQWGNTIYF | TGCGCCAGCAGCCAAGATAGGCTTCTAGGACAGTGGGGAAACACCATATATTTT
- | TRBD2 | TRBJ2-1 | TRBV19 | CASSFRLAGGGNEQFF | TGTGCCAGTAGTTTCCGACTAGCGGGGGGAGGGAATGAGCAGTTCTTC
once | - | TRBJ2-1 | TRBV3-1/TRBV3-2 | CASSQDGPGIADEQFF | TGTGCCAGCAGCCAAGATGGGCCCGGGATTGCGGATGAGCAGTTCTTC
- | TRBD1 | TRBJ2-5 | TRBV5-8 | CASSHGTGQETQYF | TGTGCCAGCAGTCATGGGACAGGGCAAGAGACCCAGTACTTC
- | TRBD2 | TRBJ2-5 | TRBV7-2 | CASSSASGRVETQYF | TGTGCCAGCAGCTCTGCTAGCGGGAGGGTGGAGACCCAGTACTTC
- | - | TRBJ2-3 | TRBV5-6 | CASSLGSSTDTQYF | TGTGCCAGCAGCTTGGGCAGTAGCACAGATACGCAGTATTTT
- | TRBD1 | TRBJ1-5 | TRBV5-1 | CASSLRTGDQPQHF | TGCGCCAGCAGCTTAAGGACAGGGGACCAGCCCCAGCATTTT
- | - | TRBJ1-1 | TRBV7-9 | CASSSTGSWVNTEAFF | TGTGCCAGCAGTTCAACAGGGTCGTGGGTAAACACTGAAGCTTTCTTT